This T cell receptor beta chain comes out of a study of blood T cell repertoires in COVID-19. As for the study in general: The United States, Italy and Spain supplied acute and convalescent COVID-19 samples.

The data were produced by immunoSEQ multiplex PCR, yet TCRdb's version contains in-frame clones alone and is incomplete. This sample has over 250,000 clones; roughly 88% occur once, and the top ten carry approximately 1%. CDR3 length equals 14 residues. Trimming took off 3 bases at V and 11 bases at J, with 20 bases between the two ends. CDR1 and CDR2 (germline): MNHEY, SMNVEV (reference sequence). Recruitment covered about two dozen US areas and drew participants whose ages spanned roughly 18 to 90 years. Recovery among Cohort 3 donors was established by two negative PCRs, clearance, or symptom resolution.

The receptor's source is a woman aged 25 to 39 who had recovered from COVID-19. The sequenced sample was PBMCs or T cells enriched from blood (not recorded which). The chain has TRBV27 and TRBJ2-7; the D is unclear. The CDR3: CASSFPAPGSPEYF. The CDR3 region has the DNA TGTGCCAGCAGTTTCCCTGCCCCTGGTAGCCCTGAGTACTTC.